This is a list of T cell receptor beta chains from one sample in a study of blood T cell repertoires in COVID-19. Sequencing was performed with immunoSEQ multiplex PCR; in TCRdb, only in-frame clones are kept and a portion is missing. The data hold about 90,000 clones, with around 94% observed a single time. Specimen: peripheral blood. Receptor source: a woman aged 60-70 years with active COVID-19. Both conserved end residues are part of each CDR3. A D gene is named only where the DNA matches it firmly. For some rows the clone size is stated as once, few or many, or as a class when expanded; others skip it.

clone_size: -; d_call: TRBD2; j_call: TRBJ2-1; v_call: TRBV6-5; cdr3_nt: TGTGCCAGCAGTCAAAGACTAGCGGGCCATGAGCAGTTCTTC; cdr3_aa: CASSQRLAGHEQFF
clone_size: -; d_call: -; j_call: TRBJ2-2; v_call: TRBV30; cdr3_nt: TGTGCCTGGGGAACGGGACTCCAGGTTCCCGGGGAGCTGTTTTTT; cdr3_aa: CAWGTGLQVPGELFF
clone_size: -; d_call: TRBD1; j_call: TRBJ1-2; v_call: TRBV6-5; cdr3_nt: TGTGCCAGCAACGTGGGACAGCATGGCTACACCTTC; cdr3_aa: CASNVGQHGYTF
clone_size: -; d_call: -; j_call: TRBJ2-7; v_call: TRBV7-2; cdr3_nt: TGTGCCAGCAGCTTAGGGCGGCGACAGACCCCGAGGGAGCAGTACTTC; cdr3_aa: CASSLGRRQTPREQYF
clone_size: -; d_call: TRBD1; j_call: TRBJ1-1; v_call: TRBV19; cdr3_nt: TGTGCCAGTAGTATCAGCCAGGGGGCCCACACTGAAGCTTTCTTT; cdr3_aa: CASSISQGAHTEAFF
clone_size: -; d_call: TRBD2; j_call: TRBJ2-6; v_call: TRBV19; cdr3_nt: TGTGCCAGTACTAGCGGAGCTGAGGGCGGGGCCAACGTCCTGACTTTC; cdr3_aa: CASTSGAEGGANVLTF
clone_size: -; d_call: -; j_call: TRBJ1-1; v_call: TRBV19; cdr3_nt: TGTGCCAGTAGTATAAACGGGGACACTGAAGCTTTCTTT; cdr3_aa: CASSINGDTEAFF
clone_size: -; d_call: TRBD1; j_call: TRBJ1-4; v_call: TRBV14; cdr3_nt: TGTGCCAGCAGCCAAGGGACAGGGGGAGGAAAACTGTTTTTT; cdr3_aa: CASSQGTGGGKLFF
clone_size: -; d_call: TRBD1; j_call: TRBJ2-7; v_call: TRBV27; cdr3_nt: TGTGCCAGCAGTCCGGACAGGGGAGGCTACGAGCAGTACTTC; cdr3_aa: CASSPDRGGYEQYF
clone_size: few; d_call: -; j_call: TRBJ2-7; v_call: TRBV15; cdr3_nt: TGTGCCACCAGCAGAGAGCGGGGAAGCTACGAGCAGTACTTC; cdr3_aa: CATSRERGSYEQYF
clone_size: -; d_call: -; j_call: TRBJ2-3; v_call: TRBV9; cdr3_nt: TGTGCCAGCAGCGTAGGAACTACGACAGATACGCAGTATTTT; cdr3_aa: CASSVGTTTDTQYF
clone_size: once; d_call: TRBD2; j_call: TRBJ2-2; v_call: TRBV5-1; cdr3_nt: TGCGCCAGCAGCTCGGACATTATAGCGGGCGGGGAGCTGTTTTTT; cdr3_aa: CASSSDIIAGGELFF
clone_size: -; d_call: TRBD1; j_call: TRBJ1-2; v_call: TRBV3-1/TRBV3-2; cdr3_nt: TGTGCCAGCAGCCAAGGACAGGGACCCTATGGCTACACCTTC; cdr3_aa: CASSQGQGPYGYTF
clone_size: few; d_call: TRBD1; j_call: TRBJ2-3; v_call: TRBV6-5; cdr3_nt: TGTGCCAGCAGAGAGGGGGCCGGCACAGATACGCAGTATTTT; cdr3_aa: CASREGAGTDTQYF
clone_size: -; d_call: -; j_call: TRBJ1-1; v_call: TRBV18; cdr3_nt: TGTGCCAGCTCAGCCATGGGGGGGAACACTGAAGCTTTCTTT; cdr3_aa: CASSAMGGNTEAFF
clone_size: -; d_call: -; j_call: TRBJ1-1; v_call: TRBV28; cdr3_nt: TGTGCCAGCAGTTTGCTTACGGACGGGCGGGTCTTT; cdr3_aa: CASSLLTDGRVF
clone_size: -; d_call: TRBD1; j_call: TRBJ2-7; v_call: TRBV7-8; cdr3_nt: TGTGCCAGCAGCCAAGACAGGGGATACTACGAGCAGTACTTC; cdr3_aa: CASSQDRGYYEQYF
clone_size: -; d_call: TRBD1; j_call: TRBJ1-6; v_call: TRBV6-5; cdr3_nt: TGTGCCAGCAGTTACGGACAGGCAAATTCACCCCTCCACTTT; cdr3_aa: CASSYGQANSPLHF
clone_size: -; d_call: -; j_call: TRBJ1-3; v_call: TRBV7-2; cdr3_nt: TGTGCCAGCAGCTTCGACAGCTCGACTGGAAACACCATATATTTT; cdr3_aa: CASSFDSSTGNTIYF
clone_size: -; d_call: TRBD2; j_call: TRBJ2-2; v_call: TRBV5-1; cdr3_nt: TGCGCCAGCAGCTTGCAGGCGGGAGTTACCGGGGAGCTGTTTTTT; cdr3_aa: CASSLQAGVTGELFF